The 25 T cell receptor beta chains reported below all come from one sample, sequenced in a study of shared clonotypes between healthy human individuals. The data were produced by immunoSEQ multiplex PCR, yet TCRdb's version contains in-frame clones alone and is incomplete. The sample holds around 500,000 clones, around 73% seen once. The sequenced sample consisted of PBMCs. The receptors come from a woman aged 40 to 50 in good health. Some clones in this sample may be carry-over from other donors' samples.

The chain uses TRBV10-3 and TRBJ2-1; D is perhaps TRBD2 (6 bases). This CDR3 is built from 13 residues. Germline V gene lookup returns CDR1 ENHRY and CDR2 SYGVKD. Between the trimmed V and J ends, which lost 4 bases and 9 bases, there was a span of 13 bases. CDR3 loop: CAISVKPEGEQFF. CDR3 DNA sequence: TGTGCCATCAGTGTGAAACCGGAGGGTGAGCAGTTCTTC.

This clone was found many times. CDR3 protein: CASGRHNQPQHF. The CDR3 nucleotides read TGTGCCAGCGGAAGGCACAATCAGCCCCAGCATTTT. This rearrangement joins TRBV6-5 to TRBJ1-5; D unresolved. Germline V gives CDR1 MNHEY, CDR2 SVGAGI. Trimming pared 8 bases from V and 3 bases from J, leaving 8 bases between. This CDR3 region has 12 residues.

This clone was recorded a few times. The chain is built from TRBV5-6 and TRBJ2-7, with 7 nucleotides matching TRBD2. Germline CDR1 SGHDT, CDR2 YYEEEE. The CDR3 is 15 residues long. The trim removed 4 bases at V and 0 bases at J, leaving 7 bases unmatched. The CDR3 here is CASSPSPGGSYEQYF. CDR3 in DNA: TGTGCCAGCAGCCCCTCCCCGGGGGGCTCCTACGAGCAGTACTTC.

The V call is TRBV6-1, the J call TRBJ1-4, with 10 bases aligning to TRBD1. Germline loops: CDR1 MNHNS, CDR2 SASEGT. The CDR3 consists of 15 residues. The ends lost 6 bases at V and 5 bases at J; junction bases unmatched: 6. The CDR3 protein is CASRDRGTSNEKLFF. DNA of the CDR3: TGTGCCAGCAGGGACAGGGGGACGTCAAATGAAAAACTGTTTTTT.

Regarding this clone: This probably arose from a read error, given a far larger clone one base away. V is TRBV4-3 and J is TRBJ2-3, with 9 bases identical to TRBD1. Looked up from germline, CDR1 is LGHNA and CDR2 is YSLEER. This CDR3 spans 16 amino acids. This chain's CDR3 is CAISPNPGTGSDTQYF. The CDR3 nucleotides read TGCGCCATCAGCCCGAACCCCGGGACAGGGTCAGATACGCAGTATTTT.

The chain joins TRBV9 to TRBJ2-1; the D call may be TRBD1 or TRBD2 (6 bases each). With 5 bases removed from V and 2 bases from J, the gap between germline ends came to 17 bases. Germline V lookup: CDR1 SGDLS, CDR2 YYNGEE. The CDR3 covers 16 residues. This CDR3 reads CASSQGRGPPYNEQFF. The DNA for the CDR3 is TGTGCCAGCAGTCAGGGTCGGGGGCCCCCCTACAATGAGCAGTTCTTC.

The rearrangement joins TRBV5-4 to TRBJ1-2; D gene unclear. Germline CDR1 SGHNT, CDR2 YYREEE (reference sequence). The V gene lost 0 bases and the J gene lost 2 bases, with 11 bases spanning the gap. This CDR3 spans 15 amino acids. The CDR3 DNA follows: TGTGCCAGCAGCTTGGGGACCGCCAAAAACTATGGCTACACCTTC. This gives the protein CASSLGTAKNYGYTF.

The rearrangement joins TRBV29-1 to TRBJ1-4; D is unresolved. Germline V gene data show CDR1 as SQVTM and CDR2 as ANQGSEA. V was pared by 4 bases and J by 7 bases, with 7 bases between. This CDR3 is built from 11 residues. This chain's CDR3 is CSVGWGEKLFF. In DNA, the CDR3 is TGCAGCGTTGGATGGGGTGAAAAACTGTTTTTT.

This chain joins TRBV18 and TRBJ2-2, with 11 bases matching TRBD1. Losses at the gene ends were 3 bases for V and 4 bases for J; bases not matched to a gene: 4. Germline V lookup: CDR1 KGHSH, CDR2 LQKENI. The CDR3 is 16 residues long. Written as DNA, the CDR3 is TGTGCCAGCTCACCCCAGGGACAGGGGGTCACCGGGGAGCTGTTTTTT. Translated: CASSPQGQGVTGELFF.

The rearrangement uses TRBV9 and TRBJ2-5; TRBD2 is a possible D gene (5 bases). V was clipped by 4 bases and J by 7 bases, with 17 bases between them. CDR3 size: 14 residues. Germline-derived CDR1 and CDR2 are SGDLS and YYNGEE. The CDR3 reads CASSRRSAEGTQYF. The CDR3 nucleotides are TGTGCCAGCAGCCGTAGGTCGGCCGAGGGGACCCAGTACTTC.

The rearrangement joins TRBV4-3 to TRBJ2-1; 7 bases are shared with TRBD1. V lost 1 base, J lost 0 bases, and 3 bases stayed unmatched. Germline V gene data show CDR1 as LGHNA and CDR2 as YSLEER. The CDR3 runs to 16 residues. The chain's CDR3 is CASSQAGQSSYNEQFF. CDR3 sequence (DNA): TGCGCCAGCAGCCAAGCGGGACAGTCCTCCTACAATGAGCAGTTCTTC.

V and J are TRBV19 and TRBJ2-2; D is perhaps TRBD2 (6 bases). The V and J ends lost 0 bases and 5 bases respectively, with 16 bases between them. The germline V gene encodes CDR1 LNHDA and CDR2 SQIVND (reference sequence). This CDR3 has 17 amino acids. The CDR3: CASSIERVGGGTGELFF. The DNA for the CDR3 is TGTGCCAGTAGTATAGAGAGGGTCGGTGGAGGGACCGGGGAGCTGTTTTTT. Full variable domain (missing parts from reference TRBV19 and TRBJ2-2): DGGITQSPKYLFRKEGQNVTLSCEQNLNHDAMYWYRQDPGQGLRLIYYSQIVNDFQKGDIAEGYSVSREKKESFPLTVTSAQKNPTAFYLCASSIERVGGGTGELFFGEGSRLTVL.

The V and J genes are TRBV28 and TRBJ2-6; D is possibly TRBD1 (5 bases). CDR3 length equals 14 residues. Trimming shortened V by 10 bases and J by 4 bases, and 14 bases separated the two germline ends. The germline V gene has CDR1 MDHEN and CDR2 SYDVKM. The CDR3 loop reads CATTALVGANVLTF. In DNA form, the CDR3 reads TGTGCCACGACAGCCCTGGTGGGGGCCAACGTCCTGACTTTC.

This chain links TRBV27 with TRBJ2-7; D possibly corresponds to TRBD1 (6 bases). V was cut by 6 bases and J by 8 bases, with 23 bases left in between. This CDR3 is 15 amino acids long. CDR1 is MNHEY, CDR2 SMNVEV, per germline (reference sequence). The CDR3 loop is CASREVGAASSKQYF. The CDR3 bases are TGTGCCAGCAGGGAGGTGGGGGCAGCATCGTCGAAGCAGTACTTC.

The chain joins TRBV7-2 to TRBJ2-7; 7 nucleotides agree with TRBD1. Germline values: CDR1 SGHTA, CDR2 FQGNSA. The length of the CDR3 is 17 residues. V lost 4 bases, J lost 0 bases, and 12 bases stayed unmatched. CDR3 coding DNA: TGTGCCAGCAGCTCTCGCTGGACAGGCTCCAACTCCTACGAGCAGTACTTC. Its translation is CASSSRWTGSNSYEQYF.

V usage is TRBV2 and J usage is TRBJ2-7; D may match TRBD1 or TRBD2 (5 bases each). V lost 3 bases, J lost 6 bases, and 6 bases lay in between. CDR3 size: 11 residues. Germline V gene sequence: CDR1 SNHLY, CDR2 FYNNEI. For the CDR3, the DNA is TGTGCCAGCAGTGAGAGGGGCGAGCAGTACTTC. The encoded protein is CASSERGEQYF.

The sample holds many counts of this clone. CDR3 protein: CASSLWGGRMAEAFF. The CDR3 nucleotides are TGTGCCAGCAGTTTATGGGGGGGTAGGATGGCTGAAGCTTTCTTT. This chain connects TRBV28 to TRBJ1-1, with D perhaps TRBD1 (5 bases). Per germline, CDR1 MDHEN and CDR2 SYDVKM. The CDR3 contains 15 residues. V dropped 0 bases and J dropped 6 bases, with 14 bases sitting between them.

The rearrangement links TRBV15 to TRBJ1-1; 7 bases line up with TRBD1. CDR3 size: 15 residues. CDR1 and CDR2 (germline): LNHNV, YYDKDF (reference sequence). V trimming: 2 bases; J trimming: 0 bases; junction bases outside the gene matches: 3. The CDR3 loop is CATSRKQGLNTEAFF. DNA for the CDR3: TGTGCCACCAGCAGAAAACAGGGGTTGAACACTGAAGCTTTCTTT.

This clone has just a few counts. The chain links TRBV18 to TRBJ2-1; 8 nucleotides agree with TRBD2. The length of the CDR3 is 14 residues. Germline loops: CDR1 KGHSH, CDR2 LQKENI. Trimming took 3 bases from V and 7 from J; bases not matched to a gene: 5. The CDR3 nucleotides are TGTGCCAGCTCACCCCGGGAGGGTAAGAATGAGCAGTTCTTC. The encoded protein is CASSPREGKNEQFF.

For this clone: One base away lies a much larger clone, so this may be a sequencing read error. This chain connects TRBV29-1 to TRBJ2-5; 12 nucleotides align to TRBD1. Matching the DNA end better, TRBJ2-7 makes the J call doubtful. CDR1 and CDR2 (germline): SQVTM, ANQGSEA. This CDR3 has 13 amino acids. The CDR3 reads CGATGQGAHEQYF. CDR3 sequence (DNA): TGCGGCGCCACGGGACAGGGGGCTCACGAGCAGTACTTC.

The rearrangement links TRBV14 to TRBJ1-1; a weak D match, TRBD1 (5 bases). The CDR3 contains 17 residues. The V end was cut by 5 bases, the J end by 0 bases, with 19 bases between. Germline V gives CDR1 SGHDN, CDR2 FVKESK. The CDR3 spells CASSSTGTTWMNTEAFF. Written as DNA, the CDR3 is TGTGCCAGCAGCTCGACGGGGACCACTTGGATGAACACTGAAGCTTTCTTT. Full variable domain (outside the CDR3, taken from reference TRBV14 and TRBJ1-1): EAGVTQFPSHSVIEKGQTVTLRCDPISGHDNLYWYRRVMGKEIKFLLHFVKESKQDESGMPNNRFLAERTGGTYSTLKVQPAELEDSGVYFCASSSTGTTWMNTEAFFGQGTRLTVV.

This chain uses TRBV9 with TRBJ2-7, with 8 bases matching TRBD2. Germline loops: CDR1 SGDLS, CDR2 YYNGEE. V dropped 3 bases and J dropped 2; count of bases not matched to a gene: 4. This CDR3 is 14 amino acids long. This CDR3 is CASSGTGGAYEQYF. CDR3 DNA: TGTGCCAGCAGCGGGACGGGAGGGGCCTACGAGCAGTACTTC. The full variable domain, rest sourced from reference TRBV9 and TRBJ2-7, is DSGVTQTPKHLITATGQRVTLRCSPRSGDLSVYWYQQSLDQGLQFLIQYYNGEERAKGNILERFSAQQFPDLHSELNLSSLELGDSALYFCASSGTGGAYEQYFGPGTRLTVT.

The rearrangement links TRBV7-8 to TRBJ2-7; no definite D call. Trimming left V 1 base short and J 6 bases short, with 13 bases between. The germline V gene encodes CDR1 SGHVS and CDR2 FQNEAQ. The CDR3 totals 14 residues. The CDR3 nucleotides are TGTGCCAGCAGCTTAGGATGGGATCGTGGCGAGCAGTACTTC. It is translated as CASSLGWDRGEQYF.

The chain has TRBV6-5 and TRBJ1-1; D may be TRBD1 (5 bases). V was pared by 7 bases and J by 10 bases, with 13 bases between. CDR3 length equals 11 residues. CDR1 MNHEY and CDR2 SVGAGI come from the germline V gene. The CDR3 is CASTAGGAAFF. The CDR3 coding sequence is TGTGCCAGCACCGCGGGAGGGGCAGCTTTCTTT.

This sequence joins TRBV27 and TRBJ2-1; TRBD2 matches 10 bases. The V segment lost 4 bases and the J segment 9 bases; nucleotides outside the gene matches: 12. Germline V lookup: CDR1 MNHEY, CDR2 SMNVEV (reference sequence). The CDR3 consists of 16 residues. Here the CDR3 reads CASSWPVAGGYSEQFF. The DNA for the CDR3 is TGTGCCAGCAGTTGGCCAGTAGCGGGAGGTTATAGTGAGCAGTTCTTC.